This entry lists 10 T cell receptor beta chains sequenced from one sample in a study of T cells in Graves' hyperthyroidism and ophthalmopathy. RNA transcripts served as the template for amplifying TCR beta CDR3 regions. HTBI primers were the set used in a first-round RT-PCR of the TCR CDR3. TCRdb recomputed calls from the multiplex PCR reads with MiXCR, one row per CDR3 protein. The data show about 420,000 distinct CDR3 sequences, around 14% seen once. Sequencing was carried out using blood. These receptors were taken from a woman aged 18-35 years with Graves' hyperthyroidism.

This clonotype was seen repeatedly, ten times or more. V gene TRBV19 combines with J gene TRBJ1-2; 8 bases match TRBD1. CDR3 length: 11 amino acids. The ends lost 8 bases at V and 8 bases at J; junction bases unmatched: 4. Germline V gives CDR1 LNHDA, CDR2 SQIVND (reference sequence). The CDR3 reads CASDRGSGYTF. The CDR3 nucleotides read TGTGCCAGTGACAGGGGATCAGGCTACACCTTC.

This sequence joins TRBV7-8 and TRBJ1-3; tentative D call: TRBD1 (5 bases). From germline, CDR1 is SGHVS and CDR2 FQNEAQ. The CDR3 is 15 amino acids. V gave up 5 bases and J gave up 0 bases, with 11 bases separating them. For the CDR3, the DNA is TGTGCCAGCAGCGACGGACACAACTCTGGAAACACCATATATTTT. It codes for CASSDGHNSGNTIYF.

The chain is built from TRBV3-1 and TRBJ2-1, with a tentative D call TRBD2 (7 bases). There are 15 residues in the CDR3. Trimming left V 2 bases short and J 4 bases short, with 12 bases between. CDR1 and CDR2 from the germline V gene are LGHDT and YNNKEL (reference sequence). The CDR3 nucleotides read TGTGCCAGCAGCCAAACGGGGGGACAATACAATGAGCAGTTCTTC. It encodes CASSQTGGQYNEQFF.

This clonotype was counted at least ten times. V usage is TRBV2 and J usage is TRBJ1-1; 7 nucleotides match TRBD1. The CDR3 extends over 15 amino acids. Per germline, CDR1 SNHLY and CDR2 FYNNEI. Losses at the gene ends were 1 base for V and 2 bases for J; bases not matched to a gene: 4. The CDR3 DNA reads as TGTGCCAGCAGTGAAGGGAGGGGGCGTAACACTGAAGCTTTCTTT. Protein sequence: CASSEGRGRNTEAFF.

The CDR3 loop is CASSSGSSNTGELFF. The CDR3, as DNA: TGCGCCAGCAGCTCTGGCAGTTCGAACACCGGGGAGCTGTTTTTT. The rearrangement links TRBV5-1 to TRBJ2-2; D not resolved. The CDR3 runs 15 residues. The germline V gene encodes CDR1 SGHRS and CDR2 YFSETQ. With 3 bases removed from V and 0 bases from J, the gap between germline ends came to 9 bases.

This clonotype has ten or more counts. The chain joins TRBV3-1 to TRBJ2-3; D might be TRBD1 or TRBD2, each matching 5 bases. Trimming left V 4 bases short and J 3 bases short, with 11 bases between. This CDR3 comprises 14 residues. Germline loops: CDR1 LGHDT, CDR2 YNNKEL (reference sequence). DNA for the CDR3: TGTGCCAGCAGCCCCAGGGAGAAGACAGATACGCAGTATTTT. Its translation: CASSPREKTDTQYF.

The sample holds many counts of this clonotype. The CDR3 nucleotides are TGTGCCACCAGTGATTTCCAATACAATGAGCAGTTCTTC. This encodes CATSDFQYNEQFF. The chain employs TRBV24-1 and TRBJ2-1; the D is unclear. The length of the CDR3 is 13 residues. Trimming shortened V by 1 base and J by 4 bases, and 4 bases separated the two germline ends. CDR1 KGHDR and CDR2 SFDVKD come from the germline V gene.

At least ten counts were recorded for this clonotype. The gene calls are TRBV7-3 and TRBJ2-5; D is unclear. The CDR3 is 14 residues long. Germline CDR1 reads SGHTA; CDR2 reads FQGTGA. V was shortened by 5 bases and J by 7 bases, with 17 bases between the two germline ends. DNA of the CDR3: TGTGCCAGCAGCCCGTCAAACGGTCTAGGGACCCAGTACTTC. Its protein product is CASSPSNGLGTQYF.

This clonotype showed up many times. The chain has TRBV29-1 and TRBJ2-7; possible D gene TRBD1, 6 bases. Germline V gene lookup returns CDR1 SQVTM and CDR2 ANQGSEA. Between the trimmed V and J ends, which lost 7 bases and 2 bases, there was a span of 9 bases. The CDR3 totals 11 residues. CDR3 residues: CSGGQPYEQYF. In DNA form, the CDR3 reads TGCAGCGGTGGACAGCCCTACGAGCAGTACTTC.

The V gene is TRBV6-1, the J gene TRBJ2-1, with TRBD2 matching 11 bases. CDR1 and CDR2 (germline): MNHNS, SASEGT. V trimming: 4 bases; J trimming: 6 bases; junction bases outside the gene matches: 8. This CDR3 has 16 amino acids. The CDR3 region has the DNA TGTGCCAGCAGTGCGGCACTAGCGGGAGCGGGCAATGAGCAGTTCTTC. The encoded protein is CASSAALAGAGNEQFF.